This TCR beta chain came from a study of cytomegalovirus exposure and HLA in healthy donors. Study-wide points: Later analysis revealed greater clonal expansion in HLA-associated TCR beta chains than in equally common others. 15,000 to 20,000 TCR beta sequences were associated with HLA alleles at 0.05 false discovery rate in a later analysis.

As concerns this clone: No antigen is known for it.

The PCR employed 60 Vbeta primers together with 13 Jbeta primers. This table comes from immunoSEQ multiplex PCR, and its TCRdb copy is limited to in-frame clones, with some not included. The data contain under 200,000 clones, approximately 62% of them singletons. The germline CDR1 and CDR2 sequences are SGDLS and YYNGEE. V dropped 2 bases and J dropped 5 bases, with 16 bases sitting between them. The CDR3 is made up of 15 amino acids. Each of the donors was a healthy bone marrow donor. The sequencing sample was made of PBMCs. The sequence came from a man aged 50-59 years in good health and CMV-seronegative. This sequence joins TRBV9 and TRBJ2-5; a weak D match, TRBD1 (6 bases). The CDR3 DNA is TGTGCCAGCAGCGTGGACCTTGGGGGCAGGGAGACCCAGTACTTC. Its translation is CASSVDLGGRETQYF.